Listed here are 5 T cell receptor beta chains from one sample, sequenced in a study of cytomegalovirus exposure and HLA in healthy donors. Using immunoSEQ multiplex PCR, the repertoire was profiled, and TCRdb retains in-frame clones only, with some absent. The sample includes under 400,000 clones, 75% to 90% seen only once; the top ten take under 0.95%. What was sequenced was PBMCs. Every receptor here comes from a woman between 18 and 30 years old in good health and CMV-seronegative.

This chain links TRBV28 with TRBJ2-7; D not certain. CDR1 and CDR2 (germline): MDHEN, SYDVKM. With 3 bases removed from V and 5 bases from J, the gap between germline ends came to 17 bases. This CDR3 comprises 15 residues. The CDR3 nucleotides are TGTGCCAGCAGTTTTAGATCCAGGTCAACGGACGAGCAGTACTTC. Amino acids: CASSFRSRSTDEQYF.

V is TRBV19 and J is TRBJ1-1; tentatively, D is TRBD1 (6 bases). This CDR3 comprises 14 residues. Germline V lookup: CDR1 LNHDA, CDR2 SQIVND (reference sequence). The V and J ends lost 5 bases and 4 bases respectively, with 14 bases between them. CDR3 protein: CASSDNRELTEAFF. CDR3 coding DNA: TGTGCCAGTAGTGACAACAGGGAACTCACTGAAGCTTTCTTT.

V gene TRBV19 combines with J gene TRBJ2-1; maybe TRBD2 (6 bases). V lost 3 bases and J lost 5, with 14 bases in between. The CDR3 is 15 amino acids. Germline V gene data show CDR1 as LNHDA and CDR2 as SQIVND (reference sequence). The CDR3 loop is CASSMRGLTHNEQFF. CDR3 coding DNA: TGTGCCAGTAGTATGAGAGGACTAACTCACAATGAGCAGTTCTTC.

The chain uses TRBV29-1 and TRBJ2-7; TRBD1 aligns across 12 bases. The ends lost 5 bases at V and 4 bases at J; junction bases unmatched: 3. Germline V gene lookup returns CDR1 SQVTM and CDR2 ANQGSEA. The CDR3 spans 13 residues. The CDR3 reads CSVPGQGAYEQYF. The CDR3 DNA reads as TGCAGCGTTCCGGGACAGGGGGCTTACGAGCAGTACTTC.

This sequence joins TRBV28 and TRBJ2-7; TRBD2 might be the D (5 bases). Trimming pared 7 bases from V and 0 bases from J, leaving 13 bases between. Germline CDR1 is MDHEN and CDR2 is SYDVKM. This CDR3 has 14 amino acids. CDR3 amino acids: CASTSFGSSYEQYF. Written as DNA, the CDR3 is TGTGCCAGCACCTCTTTTGGGAGCTCCTACGAGCAGTACTTC.